This TCR beta chain was captured by sequencing in a study of shared clonotypes between healthy human individuals. Per germline, CDR1 LNHDA and CDR2 SQIVND (reference sequence). This CDR3 has 17 amino acids. V shed 5 bases and J 6 bases; nucleotides not matched to a gene: 18. Donors were Caucasian adults residing in Nashville, Tennessee, USA. The deep-level immunoSEQ assay was used. Original processing notes: Junction-only sequences without quality scores came from ImmunoSEQ, so filtering differed. Produced via immunoSEQ multiplex PCR; TCRdb's table is partial and in-frame only. Clone size and the V and J calls come from that table; the DNA yielded D and trimming. The sample consists of 300,000 to 350,000 clones, about 73% of them appearing once.

The sample was memory CD4+ T cells sorted from blood. Subset indicated: CD45RA-negative fraction. The clonotype was recovered from a man younger than 40 in good health. The rearrangement joins TRBV19 to TRBJ2-5, with TRBD2 matching over 7 bases. The CDR3 DNA is TGTGCCAGTAGTTTGCTAGCGGCCGGCCCGAGTAGAAAGACCCAGTACTTC. Its translation: CASSLLAAGPSRKTQYF.